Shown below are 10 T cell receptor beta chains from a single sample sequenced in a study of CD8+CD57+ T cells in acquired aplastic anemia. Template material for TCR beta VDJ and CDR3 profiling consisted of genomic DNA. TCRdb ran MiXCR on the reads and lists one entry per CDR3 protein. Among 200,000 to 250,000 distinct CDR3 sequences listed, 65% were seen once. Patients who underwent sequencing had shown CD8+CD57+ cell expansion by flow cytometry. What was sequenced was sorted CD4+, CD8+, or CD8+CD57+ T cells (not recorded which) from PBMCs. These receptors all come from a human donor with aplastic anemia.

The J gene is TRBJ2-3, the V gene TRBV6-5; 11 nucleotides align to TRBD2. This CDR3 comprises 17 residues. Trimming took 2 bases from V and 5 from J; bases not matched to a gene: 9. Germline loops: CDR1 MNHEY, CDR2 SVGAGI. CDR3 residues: CASSYGRSSGREDTQYF. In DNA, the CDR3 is TGTGCCAGCAGTTACGGTCGGAGTAGCGGGAGGGAAGATACGCAGTATTTT.

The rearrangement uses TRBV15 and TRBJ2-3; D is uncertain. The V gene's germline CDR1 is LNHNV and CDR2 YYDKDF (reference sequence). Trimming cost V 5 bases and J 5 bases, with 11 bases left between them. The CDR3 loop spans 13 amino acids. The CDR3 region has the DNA TGTGCCACCAGCCCAAGAGGAGTAGATACGCAGTATTTT. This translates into CATSPRGVDTQYF.

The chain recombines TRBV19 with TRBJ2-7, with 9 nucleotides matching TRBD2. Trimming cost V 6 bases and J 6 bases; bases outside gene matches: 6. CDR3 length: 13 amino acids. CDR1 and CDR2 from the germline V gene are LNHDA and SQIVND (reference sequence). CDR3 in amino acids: CASRTSSGAEQYF. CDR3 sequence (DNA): TGTGCCAGTAGGACCTCTAGCGGGGCCGAGCAGTACTTC.

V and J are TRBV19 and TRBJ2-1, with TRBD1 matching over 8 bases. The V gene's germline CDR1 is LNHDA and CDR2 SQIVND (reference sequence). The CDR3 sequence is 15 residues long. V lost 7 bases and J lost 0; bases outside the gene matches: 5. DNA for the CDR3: TGTGCCAGTAACACAGGGGGAGGCTCCTACAATGAGCAGTTCTTC. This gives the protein CASNTGGGSYNEQFF.

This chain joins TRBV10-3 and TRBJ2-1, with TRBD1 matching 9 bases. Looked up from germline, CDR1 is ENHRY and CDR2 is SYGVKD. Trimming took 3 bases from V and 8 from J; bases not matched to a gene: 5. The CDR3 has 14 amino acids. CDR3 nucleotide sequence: TGTGCCATCAGTGAAGGGACAGGGTCGTATGAGCAGTTCTTC. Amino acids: CAISEGTGSYEQFF.

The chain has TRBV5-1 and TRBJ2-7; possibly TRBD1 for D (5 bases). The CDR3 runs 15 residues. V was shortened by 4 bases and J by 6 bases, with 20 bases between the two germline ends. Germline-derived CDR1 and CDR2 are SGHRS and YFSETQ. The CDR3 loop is CASSPLRQLGFEQYF. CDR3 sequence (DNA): TGCGCCAGCAGCCCTCTCCGACAGTTAGGTTTCGAGCAGTACTTC. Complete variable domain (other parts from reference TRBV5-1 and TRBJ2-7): KAGVTQTPRYLIKTRGQQVTLSCSPISGHRSVSWYQQTPGQGLQFLFEYFSETQRNKGNFPGRFSGRQFSNSRSEMNVSTLELGDSALYLCASSPLRQLGFEQYFGPGTRLTVT.

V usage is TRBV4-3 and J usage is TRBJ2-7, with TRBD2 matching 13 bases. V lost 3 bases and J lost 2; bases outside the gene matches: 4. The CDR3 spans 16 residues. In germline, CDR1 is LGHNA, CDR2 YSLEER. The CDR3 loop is CASSQALAGGTYEQYF. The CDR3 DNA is TGCGCCAGCAGCCAGGCACTAGCGGGAGGGACCTACGAGCAGTACTTC.

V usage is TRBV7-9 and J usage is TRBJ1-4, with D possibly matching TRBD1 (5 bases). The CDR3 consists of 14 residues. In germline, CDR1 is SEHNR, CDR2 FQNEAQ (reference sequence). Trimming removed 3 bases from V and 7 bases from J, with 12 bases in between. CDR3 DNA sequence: TGTGCCAGCAGCTTCGGGCAGGGACGTGAAAAACTGTTTTTT. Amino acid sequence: CASSFGQGREKLFF.

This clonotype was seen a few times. CDR3 DNA: TGCAGCGTTGGGGTTGTAGATACGCAGTATTTT. Translation gives CSVGVVDTQYF. The chain links TRBV29-1 to TRBJ2-3; D uncertain. Germline CDR1 reads SQVTM; CDR2 reads ANQGSEA. Deletions cut 4 bases from V and 5 bases from J, with 7 bases between. This CDR3 is 11 amino acids long.

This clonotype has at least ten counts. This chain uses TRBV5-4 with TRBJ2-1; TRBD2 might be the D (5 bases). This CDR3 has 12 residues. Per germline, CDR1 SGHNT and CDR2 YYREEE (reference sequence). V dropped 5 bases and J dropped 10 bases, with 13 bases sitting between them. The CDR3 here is CASSLGRTEQFF. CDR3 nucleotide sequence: TGTGCCAGCAGTTTAGGGAGAACCGAGCAGTTCTTC. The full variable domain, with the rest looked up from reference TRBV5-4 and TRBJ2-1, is ETGVTQSPTHLIKTRGQQVTLRCSSQSGHNTVSWYQQALGQGPQFIFQYYREEENGRGNFPPRFSGLQFPNYSSELNVNALELDDSALYLCASSLGRTEQFFGPGTRLTVL.